These 14 T cell receptor beta chains came from one sample sequenced in a study of control samples from healthy donors and cancer patients. Some clones are missing from TCRdb's copy, which holds only in-frame ones; the method was immunoSEQ multiplex PCR. The profile covers some 150,000 clones, with 90% to 95% appearing a single time and around 13% taken by the ten largest. The sequenced material came from blood. The receptors were sampled from a man aged 35 to 55 in good health.

The chain combines TRBV18 with TRBJ2-2; D is unresolved. This CDR3 comprises 16 residues. Germline loops: CDR1 KGHSH, CDR2 LQKENI. Trimming removed 4 bases from V and 3 bases from J, with 15 bases in between. The CDR3 here is CASSLFRFGDTGELFF. Written as DNA, the CDR3 is TGTGCCAGCTCACTCTTTCGTTTTGGAGACACCGGGGAGCTGTTTTTT.

The gene calls are TRBV27 and TRBJ1-1; tentative D call: TRBD1 (5 bases). The CDR3 has 11 amino acids. Between the trimmed V and J ends, which lost 6 bases and 10 bases, there was a span of 12 bases. CDR1 and CDR2 from the germline V gene are MNHEY and SMNVEV (reference sequence). DNA of the CDR3: TGTGCCAGCAGATCAGGGATGGGAGCTTTCTTT. It specifies CASRSGMGAFF.

This clone was found once. This chain's CDR3 is CASRPDGTNTGELFF. DNA for the CDR3: TGTGCCAGCAGGCCCGACGGAACGAACACCGGGGAGCTGTTTTTT. This chain joins TRBV28 and TRBJ2-2; D not certain. This CDR3 region has 15 residues. V was trimmed by 6 bases and J by 0 bases, leaving 11 bases between them. From germline, CDR1 is MDHEN and CDR2 SYDVKM.

The V gene is TRBV10-2, the J gene TRBJ1-1; D unresolved. From germline, CDR1 is WSHSY and CDR2 SAAADI. The V end was cut by 3 bases, the J end by 5 bases, with 13 bases between. The CDR3 contains 14 residues. The CDR3 spells CASSEGARRTEAFF. In nucleotides, the CDR3 is TGCGCCAGCAGTGAAGGTGCTAGGAGGACTGAAGCTTTCTTT.

CDR3 DNA sequence: TGTGCCAGCAGGAGGGTGGGAAAACTGTTTTTT. This codes for CASRRVGKLFF. V usage is TRBV2 and J usage is TRBJ1-4, with D hard to call. The CDR3 extends over 11 amino acids. The germline V gene has CDR1 SNHLY and CDR2 FYNNEI. V lost 6 bases and J 10 bases, leaving 9 bases between the germline ends.

The chain has TRBV10-3 and TRBJ2-6; 10 bases agree with TRBD1. The V segment lost 0 bases and the J segment 3 bases; nucleotides outside the gene matches: 2. Germline V gene lookup returns CDR1 ENHRY and CDR2 SYGVKD. The CDR3 extends over 17 amino acids. The CDR3 protein is CAISESGTGDGANVLTF. The CDR3 DNA follows: TGTGCCATCAGTGAGTCCGGGACAGGGGATGGGGCCAACGTCCTGACTTTC.

This chain uses TRBV25-1 with TRBJ1-1; no clear D gene. V was pared by 6 bases and J by 1 base, with 12 bases between. This CDR3 spans 14 amino acids. In germline, CDR1 is MGHDK, CDR2 SYGVNS. The CDR3 bases are TGTGCCAGCAGATCGCGGCGGACGAACACTGAAGCTTTCTTT. Residues: CASRSRRTNTEAFF.

The count of this clone is one. V and J are TRBV4-1 and TRBJ2-7; tentative D call: TRBD2 (5 bases). The CDR3 has 12 amino acids. In germline, CDR1 is MGHRA, CDR2 YSYEKL. Trimming took off 4 bases at V and 8 bases at J, with 12 bases between the two ends. CDR3 DNA sequence: TGCGCCAGCAGCCCCCCCAGCGGTCAGCAGTACTTC. As protein: CASSPPSGQQYF.

The chain recombines TRBV7-2 with TRBJ2-7; 14 bases line up with TRBD2. CDR1 and CDR2 (germline): SGHTA, FQGNSA. CDR3 length: 16 amino acids. The junction had 1 base not matched to a gene; V was cut back by 0 bases and J by 3 bases. The CDR3 reads CASSLAGLAGVYEQYF. The CDR3 coding sequence is TGTGCCAGCAGCTTAGCGGGACTAGCGGGAGTCTACGAGCAGTACTTC.

The CDR3 DNA follows: TGTGCCAGCAGGCCACTAGCGGGGGGGTATAATGAGCAGTTCTTC. This sequence encodes CASRPLAGGYNEQFF. This rearrangement joins TRBV11-2 to TRBJ2-1, with 13 bases identical to TRBD2. The germline CDR1 and CDR2 sequences are SGHAT and FQNNGV. The CDR3 has 15 residues. The J segment lost 7 bases and the V segment lost 6 bases, leaving 6 bases of the junction unmatched.

The chain combines TRBV10-3 with TRBJ1-1, with D maybe TRBD1 (5 bases). Germline-derived CDR1 and CDR2 are ENHRY and SYGVKD. Trimming left V 2 bases short and J 4 bases short, with 11 bases between. This CDR3 comprises 14 residues. Written as DNA, the CDR3 is TGTGCCATCAGTGAGAGCCAGGGCCCCACTGAAGCTTTCTTT. Encoded protein: CAISESQGPTEAFF.

The chain recombines TRBV5-6 with TRBJ2-3; 8 bases match TRBD1. The germline CDR1 and CDR2 sequences are SGHDT and YYEEEE. This CDR3 has 18 residues. Trimming cost V 4 bases and J 6 bases; bases outside gene matches: 19. The CDR3 nucleotides read TGTGCCAGCAGCGGGTACAGGGGGATAGCCACGAAGCGGGATACGCAGTATTTT. Residues: CASSGYRGIATKRDTQYF. Combining the CDR3 with reference TRBV5-6 and TRBJ2-3 gives the whole variable domain DAGVTQSPTHLIKTRGQQVTLRCSPKSGHDTVSWYQQALGQGPQFIFQYYEEEERQRGNFPDRFSGHQFPNYSSELNVNALLLGDSALYLCASSGYRGIATKRDTQYFGPGTRLTVL.

The chain recombines TRBV9 with TRBJ2-7; TRBD1 matches at 9 bases. Germline loops: CDR1 SGDLS, CDR2 YYNGEE. V lost 0 bases, J lost 6 bases, and 4 bases stayed unmatched. This CDR3 spans 14 amino acids. The CDR3: CASSVAGQGTEQYF. CDR3 nucleotide sequence: TGTGCCAGCAGCGTAGCGGGACAGGGTACCGAGCAGTACTTC. Using reference TRBV9 and TRBJ2-7 for the parts outside the CDR3, the full variable domain is DSGVTQTPKHLITATGQRVTLRCSPRSGDLSVYWYQQSLDQGLQFLIQYYNGEERAKGNILERFSAQQFPDLHSELNLSSLELGDSALYFCASSVAGQGTEQYFGPGTRLTVT.

The rearrangement links TRBV7-8 to TRBJ1-1; TRBD1 agrees at 8 bases. V was pared by 5 bases and J by 1 base, with 9 bases of the junction left unmatched. Germline CDR1 and CDR2: SGHVS and FQNEAQ. The CDR3 covers 16 residues. Here the CDR3 DNA reads TGTGCCAGCAGCGGATACAGGGGGGGTGGGAACACTGAAGCTTTCTTT. This gives the protein CASSGYRGGGNTEAFF.